This note documents a single T cell receptor (beta chain) sequence. CDR1 and CDR2 (germline): MNHEY, SMNVEV (reference sequence). V lost 2 bases to trimming and J lost 6 bases; unmatched junction nucleotides: 5. The CDR3 length is 16 residues. Method: immunoSEQ multiplex PCR; TCRdb's copy keeps in-frame clones and lacks some. The profile shows approximately 500,000 clones, around nine tenths of them singletons. This sample is part of a study of blood T cell repertoires in COVID-19. The TCR originated in a woman between 50 and 59 years old with COVID-19, enrolled during active disease. This chain uses TRBV27 with TRBJ1-5; 12 nucleotides line up with TRBD1. The source material was peripheral blood. The CDR3 DNA reads as TGTGCCAGCAGTTTAGCCGGGACAGGGGGCTTTCAGCCCCAGCATTTT. This gives the protein CASSLAGTGGFQPQHF.